Below are 32 T cell receptor beta chains sequenced from a single sample in a study of T cell responses to AZD1222 COVID-19 vaccine. Measured with immunoSEQ multiplex PCR; TCRdb has only the in-frame clones, and not every one. The sample consists of over 100,000 clones, roughly nine tenths of them appearing once. The sample in question was peripheral blood, obtained on day 0 of AZD1222 vaccination. All receptors come from an adult in good health.

Details on this clone: This sample includes further DNA sequences coding for the same CDR3. J is TRBJ2-3 and V is TRBV3-1 (or the pseudogene TRBV3-2), with D hard to call. The V gene lost 2 bases and the J gene lost 3 bases, with 0 bases spanning the gap. The CDR3 runs 11 residues. The germline CDR1 and CDR2 sequences are LGHDT and YNNKEL (reference sequence). The CDR3 protein is CASSQTDTQYF. CDR3 in DNA: TGTGCCAGCAGCCAAACAGATACGCAGTATTTT.

V is TRBV28 and J is TRBJ2-7; TRBD1 matches at 9 bases. Germline V gene lookup returns CDR1 MDHEN and CDR2 SYDVKM. The CDR3 is made up of 15 amino acids. V trimming: 6 bases; J trimming: 0 bases; junction bases outside the gene matches: 6. The chain's CDR3 is CASSHRGRSSYEQYF. Written as DNA, the CDR3 is TGTGCCAGCAGCCACAGGGGGCGTAGCTCCTACGAGCAGTACTTC.

The V gene is TRBV6-4, the J gene TRBJ2-2; 8 positions match TRBD2. Germline V gives CDR1 MRHNA, CDR2 SNTAGT. The CDR3 contains 19 residues. The trim removed 7 bases at V and 0 bases at J, leaving 16 bases unmatched. The CDR3 spells CASILLAGRPLANTGELFF. The CDR3 DNA reads TGTGCCAGCATCCTCTTAGCGGGGAGACCACTAGCGAACACCGGGGAGCTGTTTTTT.

The V call is TRBV2, the J call TRBJ2-6; D is unclear. The germline gives CDR1 SNHLY, CDR2 FYNNEI. CDR3 size: 14 residues. V was trimmed by 6 bases and J by 2 bases, leaving 8 bases between them. In DNA form, the CDR3 reads TGTGCCAGCAGAGTCACGACTGGGGCCAACGTCCTGACTTTC. Translated: CASRVTTGANVLTF.

Worth noting for this clone: A junction end diverges from the germline sequence, so it may reflect a read error. The chain joins TRBV6-6 to TRBJ2-1; no clear D gene. Germline V CDR1 and CDR2: MNHNY, SVGAGI (reference sequence). The CDR3 has 14 amino acids. CDR3 bases: TGTGCCAGCAGTGACTCAACGGGCCGCAATGAGCAGTTCTTC. Translating gives CASSDSTGRNEQFF.

The V gene is TRBV2, the J gene TRBJ1-2; D not certain. The CDR3 contains 14 residues. The germline V gene has CDR1 SNHLY and CDR2 FYNNEI. The germline V and J ends were trimmed by 2 bases and 6 bases, with 13 bases remaining between them. The CDR3 here is CASSEWAGEDGYTF. CDR3 in DNA: TGTGCCAGCAGTGAATGGGCGGGAGAGGATGGCTACACCTTC.

This clone was recorded a few times. The V call is TRBV6-2 or TRBV6-3, the J call TRBJ2-2, with 8 bases fitting TRBD2. Unmatched junction bases numbered 5, after V lost 2 bases and J lost 6 bases. There are 15 residues in the CDR3. Per the germline V gene, CDR1 is MNHEY and CDR2 is SVGEGT. DNA of the CDR3: TGTGCCAGCAGTTACCGGGGGGGCGTCTCCGGGGAGCTGTTTTTT. Its translation is CASSYRGGVSGELFF.

This chain connects TRBV12-3 or TRBV12-4 to TRBJ1-5; D perhaps matches TRBD1 (6 bases). The CDR3 extends over 13 amino acids. V was cut by 8 bases and J by 3 bases, with 11 bases left in between. CDR3 region: CASQDSLNQPQHF. CDR3 in DNA: TGTGCCAGCCAGGACAGCCTCAATCAGCCCCAGCATTTT.

The rearrangement joins TRBV6-1 to TRBJ2-5; unclear D gene. This CDR3 spans 16 amino acids. Germline V gene data show CDR1 as MNHNS and CDR2 as SASEGT. Trimming removed 2 bases from V and 0 bases from J, with 13 bases in between. The CDR3 DNA is TGTGCCAGCAGTGAATTGGCAGCTACGTACCAAGAGACCCAGTACTTC. The encoded protein is CASSELAATYQETQYF.

The J gene is TRBJ1-1, the V gene TRBV5-6; a possible D gene is TRBD1 (6 bases). Germline loops: CDR1 SGHDT, CDR2 YYEEEE. This CDR3 is built from 15 residues. The V gene lost 2 bases and the J gene lost 8 bases, with 19 bases spanning the gap. CDR3 sequence (DNA): TGTGCCAGCAGCTTCCACAGGGTGGGAATTAGAGAAGCTTTCTTT. Translated, it gives CASSFHRVGIREAFF. The complete variable domain, with remaining parts taken from reference TRBV5-6 and TRBJ1-1, reads DAGVTQSPTHLIKTRGQQVTLRCSPKSGHDTVSWYQQALGQGPQFIFQYYEEEERQRGNFPDRFSGHQFPNYSSELNVNALLLGDSALYLCASSFHRVGIREAFFGQGTRLTVV.

The chain joins TRBV18 to TRBJ2-5, with 8 nucleotides matching TRBD1. The CDR3 totals 12 residues. Per germline, CDR1 KGHSH and CDR2 LQKENI. The V segment lost 8 bases and the J segment 7 bases; nucleotides outside the gene matches: 6. The CDR3 DNA reads as TGTGCCAGCGCTGGACAGGGCGGGACCCAGTACTTC. Translating gives CASAGQGGTQYF.

The chain has TRBV6-5 and TRBJ2-3; 7 bases fit TRBD1. There are 14 residues in the CDR3. The V gene's germline CDR1 is MNHEY and CDR2 SVGAGI. After removal of 6 bases from V and 6 bases from J, the junction contained 9 bases not matched to a gene. CDR3 DNA sequence: TGTGCCAGCAGGTTGGGACAGAACTTTGATACGCAGTATTTT. Its translation: CASRLGQNFDTQYF.

V usage is TRBV24-1 and J usage is TRBJ2-3, with 13 bases that match TRBD2. V lost 3 bases to trimming and J lost 1 base; unmatched junction nucleotides: 12. The germline V gene has CDR1 KGHDR and CDR2 SFDVKD. The length of the CDR3 is 20 residues. The CDR3 reads CATSDPSTSGRTRGTDTQYF. CDR3 DNA: TGTGCCACCAGTGATCCCTCGACTAGCGGGAGGACTCGGGGCACAGATACGCAGTATTTT.

The V gene is TRBV6-5, the J gene TRBJ1-4; 7 bases are a match to TRBD1. The CDR3 extends over 14 amino acids. CDR1 is MNHEY and CDR2 is SVGAGI in the germline V gene. The trim removed 1 base at V and 7 bases at J, leaving 3 bases unmatched. CDR3 DNA sequence: TGTGCCAGCAGTTACTTACAGGGGCGTGAAAAACTGTTTTTT. It is translated as CASSYLQGREKLFF.

This rearrangement joins TRBV5-6 to TRBJ1-4, with unresolved D. Trimming left V 2 bases short and J 7 bases short, with 18 bases between. There are 16 residues in the CDR3. CDR1 and CDR2 from the germline V gene are SGHDT and YYEEEE. CDR3 nucleotides: TGTGCCAGCAGCTTCTTGGGTGGTGGCGCGGGTGAAAAACTGTTTTTT. It yields the protein CASSFLGGGAGEKLFF.

The CDR3 DNA reads as TGTGCCAGTAGTATGGCTTCGGCCGTAGGTGAAAAACTGTTTTTT. Amino acids: CASSMASAVGEKLFF. The gene calls are TRBV19 and TRBJ1-4; D is unclear. The V end lost 3 bases, the J end lost 7 bases, and 15 bases lay between the germline ends. Germline assignment: CDR1 LNHDA and CDR2 SQIVND (reference sequence). The CDR3 totals 15 residues.

V usage is TRBV28 and J usage is TRBJ2-1; tentative D call: TRBD2 (7 bases). The CDR3 runs to 15 residues. Trimming shortened V by 3 bases and J by 8 bases, and 17 bases separated the two germline ends. Looked up from germline, CDR1 is MDHEN and CDR2 is SYDVKM. CDR3 in DNA: TGTGCCAGCAGTTTTTTCGGGGGGCGTTATCATGAGCAGTTCTTC. Protein: CASSFFGGRYHEQFF.

The rearrangement uses TRBV24-1 and TRBJ2-3; 8 nucleotides agree with TRBD1. Trimming removed 5 bases from V and 3 bases from J; junction bases left unmatched: 6. CDR3 size: 15 residues. CDR1 is KGHDR and CDR2 is SFDVKD in the germline V gene. CDR3 loop: CATSVNRGRTDTQYF. CDR3 nucleotide sequence: TGTGCCACCAGTGTCAACAGGGGGAGGACAGATACGCAGTATTTT.

The chain employs TRBV29-1 and TRBJ2-1; D possibly matches TRBD1 or TRBD2 (6 bases each). The V end lost 7 bases, the J end lost 7 bases, and 20 bases lay between the germline ends. Germline CDR1 reads SQVTM; CDR2 reads ANQGSEA. This CDR3 has 14 residues. The CDR3 DNA reads as TGCAGCGCCGGGGCGGAGGGGGGAAGGAATGAGCAGTTCTTC. As protein: CSAGAEGGRNEQFF.

The CDR3 bases are TGTGCCAGCAGCTTTCAGGGGGAGTACGAGCAGTACTTC. Its protein product is CASSFQGEYEQYF. The gene calls are TRBV5-5 and TRBJ2-7, with 7 bases that match TRBD1. This CDR3 region has 13 residues. V was pared by 2 bases and J by 4 bases, with 3 bases of the junction left unmatched. CDR1 is SGHKS, CDR2 YYEKEE, per germline (reference sequence).

V gene TRBV5-1 combines with J gene TRBJ2-2; 7 bases are a match to TRBD2. The CDR3 loop spans 16 amino acids. Germline V gene lookup returns CDR1 SGHRS and CDR2 YFSETQ. Trimming cost V 0 bases and J 4 bases; bases outside gene matches: 6. The CDR3 coding sequence is TGCGCCAGCAGCTTGGATACCGGGACTATCACCGGGGAGCTGTTTTTT. Translation gives CASSLDTGTITGELFF.

Here the CDR3 DNA reads TGTGCCAGCAGCCAAGATGGGAACGGGGGAACCTACGAGCAGTACTTC. It translates to CASSQDGNGGTYEQYF. V usage is TRBV4-2 and J usage is TRBJ2-7, with D maybe TRBD2 (6 bases). The CDR3 contains 16 residues. Germline loops: CDR1 LGHNA, CDR2 YNFKEQ. V dropped 0 bases and J dropped 2 bases, with 14 bases sitting between them.

This chain connects TRBV28 to TRBJ2-7; a weak D match, TRBD1 (5 bases). CDR1 is MDHEN and CDR2 is SYDVKM in the germline V gene. The CDR3 is made up of 12 amino acids. The V end lost 2 bases, the J end lost 6 bases, and 8 bases lay between the germline ends. This CDR3 is CASSLQGAEQYF. CDR3 nucleotide sequence: TGTGCCAGCAGTTTACAGGGTGCCGAGCAGTACTTC.

CDR3 amino acids: CASSLRSNSNQPQHF. The CDR3 region has the DNA TGTGCCAGCAGCCTGCGGTCAAATAGCAATCAGCCCCAGCATTTT. This chain uses TRBV7-2 with TRBJ1-5; D not certain. Germline V gene lookup returns CDR1 SGHTA and CDR2 FQGNSA. Trimming shortened V by 5 bases and J by 0 bases, and 11 bases separated the two germline ends. The CDR3 runs 15 residues.

The chain carries TRBV5-1 and TRBJ1-1, with TRBD1 as a possible D gene (5 bases). From germline, CDR1 is SGHRS and CDR2 YFSETQ. Trimming shortened V by 4 bases and J by 3 bases, and 13 bases separated the two germline ends. The CDR3 totals 14 residues. The CDR3 sequence is CASSPGGVDTEAFF. For the CDR3, the DNA is TGCGCCAGCAGCCCCGGGGGGGTGGACACTGAAGCTTTCTTT.

This clone was counted once. This chain links TRBV18 with TRBJ2-3, with 8 bases fitting TRBD2. Germline loops: CDR1 KGHSH, CDR2 LQKENI. The junction had 11 bases not matched to a gene; V was cut back by 0 bases and J by 6 bases. CDR3 length: 17 amino acids. The chain's CDR3 is CASSPPGLVSGSDTQYF. CDR3 nucleotides: TGTGCCAGCTCACCACCGGGACTAGTCAGTGGATCCGATACGCAGTATTTT.

V usage is TRBV7-2 and J usage is TRBJ2-4, with D possibly being TRBD1 (6 bases). Germline-derived CDR1 and CDR2 are SGHTA and FQGNSA. This CDR3 has 15 residues. The ends were cut back, 5 bases at V and 1 base at J, with 12 bases in the middle. This CDR3 reads CASSELRGAKNIQYF. The CDR3 DNA reads TGTGCCAGCAGCGAATTAAGGGGGGCCAAAAACATTCAGTACTTC. The variable domain in full, completed from reference TRBV7-2 and TRBJ2-4, reads GAGVSQSPSNKVTEKGKDVELRCDPISGHTALYWYRQSLGQGLEFLIYFQGNSAPDKSGLPSDRFSAERTGGSVSTLTIQRTQQEDSAVYLCASSELRGAKNIQYFGAGTRLSVL.

The chain uses TRBV10-3 and TRBJ2-3; D may be TRBD1 or TRBD2 (6 bases each). This CDR3 is 14 amino acids long. Germline V gives CDR1 ENHRY, CDR2 SYGVKD. Between the trimmed V and J ends, which lost 3 bases and 6 bases, there was a span of 13 bases. The chain's CDR3 is CAISDLVGGDTQYF. In nucleotides, the CDR3 is TGTGCCATCAGTGATCTTGTAGGGGGGGATACGCAGTATTTT.

This clone was recorded once. Other DNA sequences in this sample translate to the same CDR3. The chain links TRBV4-2 to TRBJ2-7, with no clear D. This CDR3 is 15 amino acids long. V was shortened by 0 bases and J by 1 base, with 10 bases between the two germline ends. Per the germline V gene, CDR1 is LGHNA and CDR2 is YNFKEQ. In DNA, the CDR3 is TGTGCCAGCAGCCAAGAGGCGACGAGATCCTACGAGCAGTACTTC. It translates to CASSQEATRSYEQYF.

The chain links TRBV5-6 to TRBJ2-7; no clear D gene. Between the trimmed V and J ends, which lost 2 bases and 1 base, there was a span of 7 bases. This CDR3 contains 13 residues. The germline CDR1 and CDR2 sequences are SGHDT and YYEEEE. The CDR3 loop is CASSFWYSYEQYF. CDR3 DNA: TGTGCCAGCAGCTTCTGGTATTCCTACGAGCAGTACTTC.

The chain is built from TRBV4-1 and TRBJ2-6; D is uncertain. V was trimmed by 0 bases and J by 5 bases, leaving 11 bases between them. Germline values: CDR1 MGHRA, CDR2 YSYEKL. This CDR3 is 16 amino acids long. The CDR3 DNA reads as TGCGCCAGCAGCCAAGATCCGGGCTCCTGGGCCAACGTCCTGACTTTC. This gives the protein CASSQDPGSWANVLTF.

The CDR3 bases are TGTGCCAGCAGCCCCGACAGCTTAGATTCACCCCTCCACTTT. The encoded protein is CASSPDSLDSPLHF. The V gene is TRBV3-1 (or the pseudogene TRBV3-2), the J gene TRBJ1-6, with a weak D call TRBD1 (5 bases). In germline, CDR1 is LGHDT, CDR2 YNNKEL (reference sequence). Trimming took 4 bases from V and 8 from J, leaving 12 bases between them. The CDR3 length is 14 residues.